This T cell receptor (beta chain) emerged from a study of neurological immune-mediated disorders. Time point of the sample: longitudinal time-point 1 (baseline). A total of 2 million PBMCs stored at -80 degrees C provided the unsorted libraries. The germline V gene has CDR1 SGHRS and CDR2 YFSETQ. V lost 2 bases, J lost 0 bases, and 9 bases lay in between. The CDR3 spans 16 residues. This clonotype was seen ten or more times. TCRdb reanalysed the 5' RACE reads using MiXCR and keeps one entry per CDR3 protein. The profile shows about 49,000 distinct CDR3 sequences, 9% to 10% of them singletons. The sequence was obtained from a woman aged 40 to 50 in good health. The sequenced sample was PBMCs. The V gene is TRBV5-1, the J gene TRBJ2-6, with D possibly TRBD1 on 5 matching bases. CDR3 protein: CASSLDSDSGANVLTF. The DNA of the CDR3 is TGCGCCAGCAGCTTAGACAGCGACTCTGGGGCCAACGTCCTGACTTTC.